A single sample gave rise to the 8 T cell receptor beta chains below, sequenced in a study of T cell repertoires in aging, cancer and after chemotherapy. The template was genomic DNA from peripheral blood, not RNA. A mixed TRB-A/B primer pool amplified rearranged TRB by multiplex touch-down PCR. TCRdb itself ran the multiplex PCR reads through MiXCR, one entry per CDR3 protein. The sample contains about 3,000 distinct CDR3 sequences, approximately 25% of which appear only once. Input material: blood. The source is a human donor in good health.

This sequence joins TRBV24-1 and TRBJ2-1, with TRBD1 identical over 9 bases. Germline assignment: CDR1 KGHDR and CDR2 SFDVKD. The V gene end was trimmed by 7 bases and the J gene end by 5 bases; junction bases not matched to a gene: 8. The CDR3 is 15 amino acids. CDR3 nucleotides: TGTGCCACCAGGGCCGGGACAGGGTACGACAATGAGCAGTTCTTC. This gives the protein CATRAGTGYDNEQFF.

This clonotype was seen a handful of times. The chain couples TRBV27 to TRBJ1-6; D not resolved. CDR1 and CDR2 (germline): MNHEY, SMNVEV (reference sequence). The length of the CDR3 is 15 residues. Between the trimmed V and J ends, which lost 6 bases and 4 bases, there was a span of 13 bases. The CDR3 loop is CASREMTHYNSPLHF. The CDR3 DNA reads as TGTGCCAGCAGGGAGATGACACATTATAATTCACCCCTCCACTTT.

By frequency in the sample, this clonotype is medium-sized. The V gene is TRBV6-5, the J gene TRBJ1-2; no clear D. Germline V gives CDR1 MNHEY, CDR2 SVGAGI. The V end was cut by 11 bases, the J end by 8 bases, with 15 bases between. This CDR3 contains 11 residues. Here the CDR3 reads CASTEGRGYTF. The CDR3 region has the DNA TGTGCCTCTACTGAGGGTAGGGGCTACACCTTC.

Within the sample, this clonotype is medium-sized. V gene TRBV10-3 combines with J gene TRBJ1-5, with D hard to call. Germline loops: CDR1 ENHRY, CDR2 SYGVKD. V was trimmed by 4 bases and J by 3 bases, leaving 13 bases between them. This CDR3 is built from 15 residues. For the CDR3, the DNA is TGTGCCATCAGTGTTGGAGGCGCCGACAATCAGCCCCAGCATTTT. Protein product: CAISVGGADNQPQHF.

This clonotype is judged medium-sized. The chain recombines TRBV5-4 with TRBJ2-3; the D is unclear. This CDR3 comprises 14 residues. V was pared by 3 bases and J by 2 bases, with 10 bases between. From germline, CDR1 is SGHNT and CDR2 YYREEE (reference sequence). DNA for the CDR3: TGTGCCAGCAGCTCCCAGGCCTTCACAGATACGCAGTATTTT. Protein sequence: CASSSQAFTDTQYF.

This clonotype is deemed medium-sized. V gene TRBV27 combines with J gene TRBJ2-5; D may be TRBD2 (6 bases). Deletions cut 3 bases from V and 1 base from J, with 12 bases between. CDR1 and CDR2 from the germline V gene are MNHEY and SMNVEV (reference sequence). The CDR3 extends over 15 amino acids. CDR3 loop: CASSFRGLFQETQYF. DNA for the CDR3: TGTGCCAGCAGTTTCCGTGGACTATTCCAAGAGACCCAGTACTTC.

Relative to its sample, this clonotype is medium-sized. The chain couples TRBV27 to TRBJ2-1; a possible D gene is TRBD2 (5 bases). CDR3 length: 14 residues. V lost 0 bases and J 7 bases, leaving 10 bases between the germline ends. CDR1 MNHEY and CDR2 SMNVEV come from the germline V gene (reference sequence). Written as DNA, the CDR3 is TGTGCCAGCAGTTTATCTCCTAGCCTGAATGAGCAGTTCTTC. Translated, it gives CASSLSPSLNEQFF.

By share, this clonotype ranks as medium-sized (0.01 to 0.1%). The genes are TRBV18 and TRBJ2-2; 14 nucleotides line up with TRBD2. The CDR3 covers 19 residues. J lost 5 bases, V lost 3 bases, and 11 bases had no gene match. Germline V gene sequence: CDR1 KGHSH, CDR2 LQKENI. CDR3 DNA sequence: TGTGCCAGCTCACCTGACCTCGGACTAGCGGGAGGTCGGACCGGGGAGCTGTTTTTT. This sequence encodes CASSPDLGLAGGRTGELFF.